These T cell receptor beta chains were read from a single sample in a study of T cell responses to AZD1222 COVID-19 vaccine. The method was immunoSEQ multiplex PCR; TCRdb's version includes in-frame clones alone and lacks a portion of them. The sample carries tens of thousands of clones, about 88% recorded once. Source: peripheral blood, taken on day 0 of AZD1222 vaccination. These receptors were taken from an adult in good health. CDR3s include the opening cysteine and the closing phenylalanine or tryptophan. Each record gives: D gene, clone size, J gene, V gene, CDR3 DNA, CDR3 protein. D genes are given only for firm matches. For some rows the clone size is stated as once, few or many, or as a class when expanded; others skip it.

- - TRBJ1-3 TRBV5-1 TGCGCCAGCAGCTTGGGACAGCGACGAGGAAACACCATATATTTT CASSLGQRRGNTIYF
- - TRBJ2-1 TRBV19 TGTGCCAGTAGTCGTTGGGTAAGCAATGAGCAGTTCTTC CASSRWVSNEQFF
- - TRBJ2-7 TRBV7-2 TGTGCCAGCAGCCCCCTCGGCGGGGCCGGGGAGCAGTACTTC CASSPLGGAGEQYF
- - TRBJ1-4 TRBV28 TGTGCCAGCAGTTTTTCGGGGACGACTAATGAAAAACTGTTTTTT CASSFSGTTNEKLFF
TRBD1 - TRBJ1-1 TRBV28 TGTGCCAGCAGTTCTACAGGGGAAGTTGGCACTGAAGCTTTCTTT CASSSTGEVGTEAFF
- - TRBJ1-4 TRBV13 TGTGCCAGCAGCCGGCGGCAGGGTGGTGAAAAACTGTTTTTT CASSRRQGGEKLFF
- - TRBJ2-5 TRBV12-3/TRBV12-4 TGTGCCAGCAGCAAACAGGGAGGAGAGACCCAGTACTTC CASSKQGGETQYF
- - TRBJ2-3 TRBV7-9 TGTGCCAGCAGCCTACCAAGAGGGGGGGATACGCAGTATTTT CASSLPRGGDTQYF
- - TRBJ2-1 TRBV6-5 TGTGCCAGCAGTTACTACGGGACAAGAAGCTACAATGAGCAGTTCTTC CASSYYGTRSYNEQFF
TRBD2 - TRBJ2-1 TRBV19 TGTGCCAGTAGTCGTAGCGGGAGGCCTTTCTGGGAGCAGTTCTTC CASSRSGRPFWEQFF
TRBD2 few TRBJ2-1 TRBV2 TGTGCCAGCAGTGTGGAGACTAGCGGGTTCTTC CASSVETSGFF
- - TRBJ2-1 TRBV7-2 TGTGCCAGCAGCTTAAGGCGGATCTCCTACAATGAGCAGTTCTTC CASSLRRISYNEQFF
- - TRBJ1-5 TRBV19 TGTGCCAGTAGCCTAGCGGGGTGGGACAATCAGCCCCAGCATTTT CASSLAGWDNQPQHF
TRBD1 - TRBJ1-1 TRBV18 TGTGCCAGCTCACTCGACAGGGCCACTGAAGCTTTCTTT CASSLDRATEAFF
- - TRBJ2-5 TRBV7-9 TGTGCCAGCAGCTTAAGGGGTCTCCAAGAGACCCAGTACTTC CASSLRGLQETQYF
- - TRBJ1-1 TRBV29-1 TGCAGCGTCGACGACCTGAACACTGAAGCTTTCTTT CSVDDLNTEAFF
- - TRBJ1-2 TRBV3-1/TRBV3-2 TGTGCCAGCAGCCAAGATGGGGGTGGCGATGGCTACACCTTC CASSQDGGGDGYTF
- - TRBJ2-5 TRBV19 TGTGCCAGTAGTCCAAATGCAAGGGGGACCTCACGGGAGACCCAGTACTTC CASSPNARGTSRETQYF
TRBD1 - TRBJ2-5 TRBV6-5 TGTGCCAGCAGTCCAGACAGGGTTGGGCCCCAGTACTTC CASSPDRVGPQYF
- - TRBJ2-7 TRBV18 TGTGCCAGCTCCCCTCCACCGCGTTACGAGCAGTACTTC CASSPPPRYEQYF
TRBD1 - TRBJ2-5 TRBV28 TGTGCCAGCAAAATCGGGACAGGCGGAGAGACCCAGTACTTC CASKIGTGGETQYF
TRBD1 - TRBJ2-7 TRBV3-1/TRBV3-2 TGTGCCAGCAGCCAAGAAGGCCCGGGACAGGTGGAGCAGTACTTC CASSQEGPGQVEQYF
- - TRBJ1-2 TRBV16 TGTGCCAGCAGCCAAGATTTGGGGCTTAACTATGGCTACACCTTC CASSQDLGLNYGYTF
- - TRBJ2-6 TRBV24-1 TGTGCCACCAGTGACACGGATGGGGCCAACGTCCTGACTTTC CATSDTDGANVLTF
TRBD1 - TRBJ1-1 TRBV11-3 TGTGCCAGCAGCTTAGATGAGAGGGGGACAGGGGGCAAAAACCACACTGAAGCTTTCTTT CASSLDERGTGGKNHTEAFF
- - TRBJ1-5 TRBV15 TGTGCCACCAGCGGAGACTATCAGCCCCAGCATTTT CATSGDYQPQHF
TRBD2 - TRBJ2-7 TRBV4-3 TGCGCCAGCAGCCAAGTCCTAGCGGGGGGGCCTTACGAGCAGTACTTC CASSQVLAGGPYEQYF
- - TRBJ1-6 TRBV19 TGTGCCAGTATGGAAGGCGCTACTAATTCACCCCTCCACTTT CASMEGATNSPLHF
- once TRBJ1-4 TRBV5-1 TGCGCCAGCAGCTTAATGGGGACGTCTAATGAAAAACTGTTTTTT CASSLMGTSNEKLFF
TRBD1 - TRBJ2-5 TRBV27 TGTGCCAGCAGCGAACTCCCGGGACAGCAAGAGACCCAGTACTTC CASSELPGQQETQYF
TRBD1 once TRBJ1-3 TRBV2 TGTGCCAGCAGCGAGACGACAGGGGCAAACACCATATATTTT CASSETTGANTIYF
TRBD1 few TRBJ1-2 TRBV7-8 TGTGCCAGCAGCTTACAGGGGGCGAGGGGAGGCTACACCTTC CASSLQGARGGYTF
- few TRBJ2-1 TRBV6-1 TGTGCCAGCAGTGAGATCTGGGCGGAGAAAACCTACAATGAGCAGTTCTTC CASSEIWAEKTYNEQFF
- - TRBJ2-7 TRBV4-1 TGCGCCAGCAGCCAAGGGCTAGATCTAACCACCTACGAGCAGTACTTC CASSQGLDLTTYEQYF
- - TRBJ2-1 TRBV18 TGTGCCAGCTCACCTCTACTCGGCGATGAGCAGTTCTTC CASSPLLGDEQFF
TRBD1 - TRBJ2-7 TRBV27 TGTGCCAGCAGTACCTGGACAGGGAGCGAGCAGTACTTC CASSTWTGSEQYF
- - TRBJ1-2 TRBV19 TGTGCCAGTAGTATGGTCAGCCTCTACATTAACTATGGCTACACCTTC CASSMVSLYINYGYTF
- - TRBJ1-6 TRBV7-3 TGTGCCAGCAGCCCCGGGCAGGGGTATTCACCCCTCCACTTT CASSPGQGYSPLHF
- few TRBJ2-7 TRBV7-8 TGTGCCAGCAGTCCATGGGGGGACGAGCAGTACTTC CASSPWGDEQYF
TRBD1 few TRBJ2-1 TRBV23-1 TGCGCCAGCAGTCAATCTTTCAACGACTCTGACAGGGAGTTCAATGAGCAGTTCTTC CASSQSFNDSDREFNEQFF
TRBD2 - TRBJ2-7 TRBV7-2 TGTGCCAGCAGCTCTGGACTAGCGAAGTACGAGCAGTACTTC CASSSGLAKYEQYF
- once TRBJ1-1 TRBV19 TGTGCCAGTAGTATGGGAACTGAAGCTTTCTTT CASSMGTEAFF
- - TRBJ1-3 TRBV19 TGTGCCAGTAGTAAGTTATGGCGAGGAAACACCATATATTTT CASSKLWRGNTIYF
- few TRBJ1-1 TRBV5-4 TGTGCCATCGGAAGGCAGAACACTGAAGCTTTCTTT CAIGRQNTEAFF
- - TRBJ2-3 TRBV19 TGTGCCAGTAAGCGGGTTAGCGCGTCTGGCACAGATACGCAGTATTTT CASKRVSASGTDTQYF
- - TRBJ1-1 TRBV18 TGTGCCAGCTCACCGGGGCAGGGACTCTCTGAAGCTTTCTTT CASSPGQGLSEAFF
- - TRBJ2-1 TRBV5-6 TGTGCCAGCAGCTTGGACAACACCCCCGATGAGCAGTTCTTC CASSLDNTPDEQFF
- - TRBJ2-7 TRBV29-1 TGCAGCGTTGCGAGAGACTACGAGCAGTACTTC CSVARDYEQYF
- - TRBJ2-7 TRBV3-1/TRBV3-2 TGTGCCAGCAGCCAAGATTCAAGGGGCTACGAGCAGTACTTC CASSQDSRGYEQYF
- - TRBJ1-1 TRBV15 TGTGCCACCAGCACTGCCTCAGGGAACACTGAAGCTTTCTTT CATSTASGNTEAFF
- - TRBJ1-1 TRBV5-6 TGTGCCAGCAGCTTGGCCGCAGGCACTGAAGCTTTCTTT CASSLAAGTEAFF
TRBD1 - TRBJ2-3 TRBV7-2 TGTGCCAGCAGCTTAAGGACAGGGCAAGATACGCAGTATTTT CASSLRTGQDTQYF